Presented here are 24 T cell receptor beta chains from one specimen sequenced in a study of cytomegalovirus exposure and HLA in healthy donors. TCRdb's copy holds only in-frame clones and misses some; the assay was immunoSEQ multiplex PCR. The repertoire holds 150,000 to 200,000 clones, with nearly 90% as singletons. The sequencing sample was made of PBMCs. Every receptor here comes from a woman aged 18-30 years in good health and CMV-seropositive.

The chain carries TRBV19 and TRBJ1-5; 7 bases line up with TRBD1. Germline V gene sequence: CDR1 LNHDA, CDR2 SQIVND (reference sequence). V lost 5 bases to trimming and J lost 4 bases; unmatched junction nucleotides: 8. The CDR3 sequence is 15 residues long. CDR3 bases: TGTGCCAGTAGTTTCCCGGGACAGATAAATCAGCCCCAGCATTTT. Amino acids: CASSFPGQINQPQHF.

The V gene is TRBV2, the J gene TRBJ1-2, with a weak D call TRBD1 (6 bases). Trimming shortened V by 6 bases and J by 4 bases, and 15 bases separated the two germline ends. The length of the CDR3 is 14 residues. In germline, CDR1 is SNHLY, CDR2 FYNNEI. Written as DNA, the CDR3 is TGTGCCAGCAGACTCACTACAGGGAGCTATGGCTACACCTTC. Translated: CASRLTTGSYGYTF.

The chain uses TRBV19 and TRBJ1-1; 7 bases line up with TRBD1. CDR1 LNHDA and CDR2 SQIVND come from the germline V gene (reference sequence). V lost 5 bases and J lost 1; bases outside the gene matches: 10. The CDR3 length is 16 residues. The CDR3 protein is CASSQRTGGGNTEAFF. As DNA, the CDR3 is TGTGCCAGTAGTCAGCGGACAGGTGGAGGGAACACTGAAGCTTTCTTT.

Regarding this clone: The same CDR3 can be traced to other DNA sequences in this sample. The gene calls are TRBV7-9 and TRBJ2-3; D might be TRBD2 (6 bases). Germline CDR1 and CDR2: SEHNR and FQNEAQ (reference sequence). V shed 2 bases and J shed 0 bases, with 9 bases lying between them. The CDR3 sequence is 15 residues long. The CDR3 sequence is CASSLLSGSTDTQYF. The DNA of the CDR3 is TGTGCCAGCAGCTTACTTAGCGGAAGCACAGATACGCAGTATTTT.

The rearrangement links TRBV11-1 to TRBJ2-1, with D possibly being TRBD2 (6 bases). Deletions cut 1 base from V and 4 bases from J, with 11 bases between. The CDR3 contains 15 residues. Germline V gene lookup returns CDR1 SGHAT and CDR2 FQDESV (reference sequence). The CDR3 loop reads CASSLGTNNYNEQFF. DNA for the CDR3: TGTGCCAGCAGCTTAGGGACTAACAATTACAATGAGCAGTTCTTC.

V gene TRBV28 combines with J gene TRBJ1-4; D perhaps matches TRBD1 (6 bases). V lost 2 bases to trimming and J lost 8 bases, with 12 bases between them. Looked up from germline, CDR1 is MDHEN and CDR2 is SYDVKM. The CDR3 is made up of 14 amino acids. The DNA for the CDR3 is TGTGCCAGCAGTTTACTGGGACAACAAGAAAAACTGTTTTTT. It codes for CASSLLGQQEKLFF. The full variable domain, with the rest looked up from reference TRBV28 and TRBJ1-4, is DVKVTQSSRYLVKRTGEKVFLECVQDMDHENMFWYRQDPGLGLRLIYFSYDVKMKEKGDIPEGYSVSREKKERFSLILESASTNQTSMYLCASSLLGQQEKLFFGSGTQLSVL.

The V gene is TRBV5-5, the J gene TRBJ1-2; D is ambiguous. Germline V lookup: CDR1 SGHKS, CDR2 YYEKEE (reference sequence). Trimming removed 1 base at V and 5 bases at J, with 12 bases between. This CDR3 comprises 14 residues. CDR3 region: CASSLLAGGYGYTF. As DNA, the CDR3 is TGTGCCAGCAGCTTGCTCGCCGGCGGGTATGGCTACACCTTC.

The chain recombines TRBV14 with TRBJ2-7; D unclear. Trimming took off 2 bases at V and 5 bases at J, with 13 bases between the two ends. CDR3 size: 14 residues. CDR1 and CDR2 from the germline V gene are SGHDN and FVKESK. CDR3 loop: CASSQPAVANEQYF. The DNA of the CDR3 is TGTGCCAGCAGCCAACCGGCGGTGGCTAACGAGCAGTACTTC.

The J gene is TRBJ2-2, the V gene TRBV7-3, with 12 positions matching TRBD2. Germline V CDR1 and CDR2: SGHTA, FQGTGA. The CDR3 has 16 amino acids. J was trimmed by 4 bases and V by 4 bases; bases with no gene match: 4. The CDR3 nucleotides are TGTGCCAGCAGCTCCAGGACTAGCGGGACCACCGGGGAGCTGTTTTTT. Residues: CASSSRTSGTTGELFF.

The gene calls are TRBV6-9 and TRBJ2-2, with a possible D match to TRBD2 (5 bases). The CDR3 covers 14 residues. Between the trimmed V and J ends, which lost 3 bases and 4 bases, there was a span of 9 bases. Per germline, CDR1 MNHGY and CDR2 SVAAGI. CDR3 coding DNA: TGTGCCAGCAGTTACCCCCGGGGCACCGGGGAGCTGTTTTTT. It specifies CASSYPRGTGELFF.

This sequence joins TRBV7-6 and TRBJ2-7; TRBD2 aligns across 9 bases. In germline, CDR1 is SGHVS, CDR2 FNYEAQ. This CDR3 is built from 15 residues. The V segment lost 6 bases and the J segment 0 bases; nucleotides outside the gene matches: 6. The CDR3, as DNA: TGTGCCAGCAGTACAAGACTAGCGGACTCCTACGAGCAGTACTTC. This encodes CASSTRLADSYEQYF.

This chain uses TRBV7-8 with TRBJ2-1; D gene ambiguous. Germline-derived CDR1 and CDR2 are SGHVS and FQNEAQ. The CDR3 is made up of 15 amino acids. Trimming pared 5 bases from V and 0 bases from J, leaving 11 bases between. The CDR3: CASSPPSSSYNEQFF. CDR3 nucleotides: TGTGCCAGCAGCCCCCCTTCGAGCTCCTACAATGAGCAGTTCTTC.

This chain links TRBV7-8 with TRBJ2-3; D unclear. The ends were cut back, 4 bases at V and 0 bases at J, with 2 bases in the middle. CDR3 length: 12 amino acids. CDR1 is SGHVS and CDR2 is FQNEAQ in the germline V gene. CDR3 residues: CASSSSTDTQYF. CDR3 coding DNA: TGTGCCAGCAGCTCTAGCACAGATACGCAGTATTTT. Combining the CDR3 with reference TRBV7-8 and TRBJ2-3 gives the whole variable domain GAGVSQSPRYKVAKRGQDVALRCDPISGHVSLFWYQQALGQGPEFLTYFQNEAQLDKSGLPSDRFFAERPEGSVSTLKIQRTQQEDSAVYLCASSSSTDTQYFGPGTRLTVL.

The chain joins TRBV9 to TRBJ2-2; 10 bases map to TRBD1. V gave up 4 bases and J gave up 6 bases; unmatched junction bases: 6. The CDR3 has 15 amino acids. Germline values: CDR1 SGDLS, CDR2 YYNGEE. The CDR3 region is CASSPPTGGPGELFF. The CDR3 coding sequence is TGTGCCAGCAGCCCCCCGACAGGGGGCCCCGGGGAGCTGTTTTTT.

On this clone: Other DNA sequences of this sample code for an identical CDR3. The rearrangement joins TRBV19 to TRBJ1-5; unclear D gene. Germline V lookup: CDR1 LNHDA, CDR2 SQIVND (reference sequence). Trimming stripped 5 bases from V and 6 bases from J, with 8 bases between. The CDR3 spans 12 residues. CDR3 DNA: TGTGCCAGTAGTGCAGGTTCTCAGCCCCAGCATTTT. It yields the protein CASSAGSQPQHF.

The rearrangement uses TRBV29-1 and TRBJ2-7; 11 bases align to TRBD2. The CDR3 covers 13 residues. Trimming cost V 7 bases and J 6 bases; bases outside gene matches: 8. Germline loops: CDR1 SQVTM, CDR2 ANQGSEA. CDR3 DNA: TGCAGCGGGCGACTAGCGGGAAAAGTCGAGCAGTACTTC. Protein product: CSGRLAGKVEQYF.

The chain uses TRBV30 and TRBJ1-4, with D hard to call. This CDR3 has 13 amino acids. Germline CDR1 reads GTSNPN; CDR2 reads SVGIG (reference sequence). V was trimmed by 3 bases and J by 7 bases, leaving 12 bases between them. CDR3 region: CAWRRVAREKLFF. The CDR3 nucleotides read TGTGCCTGGAGGAGAGTAGCCCGTGAAAAACTGTTTTTT.

The table lists this clone with a count of one. The rearrangement joins TRBV7-3 to TRBJ2-1; 9 bases align to TRBD2. CDR3 length equals 15 residues. Trimming removed 5 bases from V and 6 bases from J; junction bases left unmatched: 8. The germline V gene encodes CDR1 SGHTA and CDR2 FQGTGA. CDR3 residues: CASSHPAGGANEQFF. DNA of the CDR3: TGTGCCAGCAGCCACCCGGCGGGAGGGGCCAATGAGCAGTTCTTC.

The chain joins TRBV2 to TRBJ2-5; possibly TRBD1 for D (5 bases). V was clipped by 7 bases and J by 2 bases, with 20 bases between them. Per germline, CDR1 SNHLY and CDR2 FYNNEI. This CDR3 region has 16 residues. The CDR3 coding sequence is TGTGCCAGCACCGCGACGACCAGGGCCCCGCAAGAGACCCAGTACTTC. It specifies CASTATTRAPQETQYF.

The CDR3 DNA reads as TGTGCCACCAATCCCCTGAACACTGAAGCTTTCTTT. Protein sequence: CATNPLNTEAFF. This chain connects TRBV28 to TRBJ1-1, with D unresolved. V was clipped by 10 bases and J by 0 bases, with 9 bases between them. The CDR3 loop spans 12 amino acids. Germline V gene sequence: CDR1 MDHEN, CDR2 SYDVKM. Variable domain in full (rest from reference TRBV28 and TRBJ1-1): DVKVTQSSRYLVKRTGEKVFLECVQDMDHENMFWYRQDPGLGLRLIYFSYDVKMKEKGDIPEGYSVSREKKERFSLILESASTNQTSMYLCATNPLNTEAFFGQGTRLTVV.

The chain couples TRBV6-5 to TRBJ2-4; D uncertain. Between the trimmed V and J ends, which lost 5 bases and 12 bases, there was a span of 11 bases. In germline, CDR1 is MNHEY, CDR2 SVGAGI. The CDR3 runs 11 residues. In DNA form, the CDR3 reads TGTGCCAGCAGTCTGGCAAACCATCAGTACTTC. This encodes CASSLANHQYF.

The chain recombines TRBV15 with TRBJ1-5; TRBD1 aligns across 7 bases. With V trimmed by 2 bases and J by 4 bases, 17 bases remained unmatched. In germline, CDR1 is LNHNV, CDR2 YYDKDF (reference sequence). The CDR3 runs 19 residues. The CDR3 is CATSRTTGPRIGLNQPQHF. DNA of the CDR3: TGTGCCACCAGCAGAACGACAGGGCCAAGAATCGGCCTAAATCAGCCCCAGCATTTT.

A few counts support this clone. V usage is TRBV7-2 and J usage is TRBJ2-2; D possibly corresponds to TRBD2 (6 bases). Between the trimmed V and J ends, which lost 6 bases and 3 bases, there was a span of 11 bases. The germline CDR1 and CDR2 sequences are SGHTA and FQGNSA. The CDR3 is 14 residues long. In DNA form, the CDR3 reads TGTGCCAGCAGACAGACTAGGGACACCGGGGAGCTGTTTTTT. Amino acids: CASRQTRDTGELFF.

The chain recombines TRBV28 with TRBJ1-1; maybe TRBD1 (5 bases). CDR1 is MDHEN and CDR2 is SYDVKM in the germline V gene. Between the trimmed V and J ends, which lost 4 bases and 11 bases, there was a span of 14 bases. CDR3 length: 12 amino acids. CDR3 region: CASSSGVYVAFF. The DNA for the CDR3 is TGTGCCAGCAGTTCGGGGGTGTATGTGGCTTTCTTT.